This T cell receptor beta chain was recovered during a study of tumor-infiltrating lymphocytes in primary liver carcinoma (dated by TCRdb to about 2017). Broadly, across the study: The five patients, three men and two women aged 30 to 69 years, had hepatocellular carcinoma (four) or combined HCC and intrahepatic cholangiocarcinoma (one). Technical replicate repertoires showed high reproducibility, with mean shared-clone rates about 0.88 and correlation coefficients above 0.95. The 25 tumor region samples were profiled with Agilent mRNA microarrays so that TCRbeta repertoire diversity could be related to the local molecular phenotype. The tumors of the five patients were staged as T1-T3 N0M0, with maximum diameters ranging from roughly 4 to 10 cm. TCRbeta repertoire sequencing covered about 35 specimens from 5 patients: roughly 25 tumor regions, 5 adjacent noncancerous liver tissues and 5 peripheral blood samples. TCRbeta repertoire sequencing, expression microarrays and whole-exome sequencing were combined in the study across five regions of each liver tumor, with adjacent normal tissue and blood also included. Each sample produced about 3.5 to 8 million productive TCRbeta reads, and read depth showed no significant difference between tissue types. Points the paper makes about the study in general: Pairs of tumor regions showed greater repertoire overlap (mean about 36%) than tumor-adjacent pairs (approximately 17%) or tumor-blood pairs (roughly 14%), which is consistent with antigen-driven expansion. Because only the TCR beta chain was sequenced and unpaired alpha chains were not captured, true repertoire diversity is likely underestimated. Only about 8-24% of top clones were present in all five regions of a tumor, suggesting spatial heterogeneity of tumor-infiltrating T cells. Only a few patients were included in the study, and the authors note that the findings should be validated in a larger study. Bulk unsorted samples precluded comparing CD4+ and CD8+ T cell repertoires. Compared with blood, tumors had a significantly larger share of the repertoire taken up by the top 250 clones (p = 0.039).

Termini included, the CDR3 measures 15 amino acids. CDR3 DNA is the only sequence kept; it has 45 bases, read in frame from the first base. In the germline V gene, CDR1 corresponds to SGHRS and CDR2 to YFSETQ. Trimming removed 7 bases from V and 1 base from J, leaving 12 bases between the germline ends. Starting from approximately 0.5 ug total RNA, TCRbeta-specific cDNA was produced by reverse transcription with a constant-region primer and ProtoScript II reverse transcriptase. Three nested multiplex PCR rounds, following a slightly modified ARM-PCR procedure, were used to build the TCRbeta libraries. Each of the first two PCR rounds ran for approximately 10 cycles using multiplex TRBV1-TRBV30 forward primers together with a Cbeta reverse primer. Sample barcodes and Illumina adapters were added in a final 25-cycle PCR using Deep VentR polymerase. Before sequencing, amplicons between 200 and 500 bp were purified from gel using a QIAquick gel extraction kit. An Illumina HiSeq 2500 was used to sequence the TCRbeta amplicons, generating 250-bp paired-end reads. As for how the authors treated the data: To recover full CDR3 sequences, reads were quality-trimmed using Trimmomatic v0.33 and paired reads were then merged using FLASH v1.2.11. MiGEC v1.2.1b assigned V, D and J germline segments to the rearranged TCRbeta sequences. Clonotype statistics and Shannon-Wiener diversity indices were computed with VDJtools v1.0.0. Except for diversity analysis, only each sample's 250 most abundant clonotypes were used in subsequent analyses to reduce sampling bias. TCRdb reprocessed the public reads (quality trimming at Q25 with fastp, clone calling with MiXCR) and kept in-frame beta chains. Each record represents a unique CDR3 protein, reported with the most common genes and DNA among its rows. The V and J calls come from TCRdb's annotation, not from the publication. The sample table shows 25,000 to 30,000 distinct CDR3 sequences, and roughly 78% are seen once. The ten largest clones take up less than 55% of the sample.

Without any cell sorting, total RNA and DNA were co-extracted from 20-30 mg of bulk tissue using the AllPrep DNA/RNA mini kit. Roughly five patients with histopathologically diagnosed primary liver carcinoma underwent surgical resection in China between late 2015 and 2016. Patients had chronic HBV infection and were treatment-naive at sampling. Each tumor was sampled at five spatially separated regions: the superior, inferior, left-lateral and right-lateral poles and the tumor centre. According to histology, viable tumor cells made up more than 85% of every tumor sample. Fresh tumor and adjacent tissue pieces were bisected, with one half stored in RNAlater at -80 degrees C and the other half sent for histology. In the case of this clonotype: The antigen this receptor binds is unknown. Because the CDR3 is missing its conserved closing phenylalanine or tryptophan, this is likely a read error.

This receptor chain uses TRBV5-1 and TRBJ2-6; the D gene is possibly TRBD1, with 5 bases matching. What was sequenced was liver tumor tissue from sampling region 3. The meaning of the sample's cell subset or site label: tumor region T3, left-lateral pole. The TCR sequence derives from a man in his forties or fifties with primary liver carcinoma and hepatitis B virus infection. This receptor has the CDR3 CASCAGHSGANVLTL. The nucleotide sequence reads TGCGCCAGCTGCGCCGGACATTCTGGGGCCAACGTCCTGACTCTC.